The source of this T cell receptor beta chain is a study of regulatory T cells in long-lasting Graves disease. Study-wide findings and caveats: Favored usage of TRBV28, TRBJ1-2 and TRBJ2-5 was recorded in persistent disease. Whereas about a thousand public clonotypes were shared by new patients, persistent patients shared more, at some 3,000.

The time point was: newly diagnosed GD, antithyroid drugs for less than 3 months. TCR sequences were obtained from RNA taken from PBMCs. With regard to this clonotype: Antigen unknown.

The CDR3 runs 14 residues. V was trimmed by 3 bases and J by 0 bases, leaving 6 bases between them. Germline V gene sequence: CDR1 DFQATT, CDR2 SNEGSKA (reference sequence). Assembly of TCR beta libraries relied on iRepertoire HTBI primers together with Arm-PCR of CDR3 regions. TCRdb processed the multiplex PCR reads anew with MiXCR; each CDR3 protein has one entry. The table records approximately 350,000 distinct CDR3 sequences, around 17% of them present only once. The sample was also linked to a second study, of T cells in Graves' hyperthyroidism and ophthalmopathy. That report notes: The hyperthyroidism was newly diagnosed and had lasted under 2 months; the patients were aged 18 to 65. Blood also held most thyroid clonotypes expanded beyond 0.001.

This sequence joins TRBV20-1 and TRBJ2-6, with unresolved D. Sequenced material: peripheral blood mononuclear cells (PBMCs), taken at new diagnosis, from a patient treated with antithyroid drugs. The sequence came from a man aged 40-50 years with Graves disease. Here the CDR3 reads CSASRFSGANVLTF. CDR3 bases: TGCAGTGCTAGTCGGTTCTCTGGGGCCAACGTCCTGACTTTC.